The next 16 T cell receptor beta chains were all read from a single sample in a study of blood T cell repertoires in COVID-19. The table came from immunoSEQ multiplex PCR; TCRdb's copy has only in-frame clones and leaves some out. Here the sample spans 200,000 to 300,000 clones, 86% being singletons. Sequencing input: peripheral blood. The receptors derive from a man younger than 40 with active or convalescent COVID-19.

The chain couples TRBV15 to TRBJ1-1; D unresolved. The germline CDR1 and CDR2 sequences are LNHNV and YYDKDF (reference sequence). The V gene lost 6 bases and the J gene lost 4 bases, with 9 bases spanning the gap. This CDR3 region has 12 residues. The chain's CDR3 is CATSPLATEAFF. The CDR3 region has the DNA TGTGCCACCAGTCCTCTGGCCACTGAAGCTTTCTTT.

V and J are TRBV6-5 and TRBJ1-5; 8 bases agree with TRBD1. This CDR3 has 14 amino acids. The germline CDR1 and CDR2 sequences are MNHEY and SVGAGI. V lost 5 bases and J lost 7; bases outside the gene matches: 7. CDR3 amino acids: CASSTQGAEQPQHF. The DNA for the CDR3 is TGTGCCAGCAGTACCCAGGGGGCCGAACAGCCCCAGCATTTT.

The chain is built from TRBV6-5 and TRBJ2-1, with D possibly matching TRBD1 (5 bases). Germline-derived CDR1 and CDR2 are MNHEY and SVGAGI. The CDR3 sequence is 14 residues long. Trimming pared 8 bases from V and 5 bases from J, leaving 16 bases between. The CDR3 region is CASCRWGRDNEQFF. As DNA, the CDR3 is TGTGCCAGCTGCCGGTGGGGCAGAGACAATGAGCAGTTCTTC.

The V and J genes are TRBV3-1 (or the pseudogene TRBV3-2) and TRBJ1-4, with D uncertain. V was cut by 1 base and J by 11 bases, with 11 bases left in between. This CDR3 comprises 13 residues. Looked up from germline, CDR1 is LGHDT and CDR2 is YNNKEL (reference sequence). In DNA form, the CDR3 reads TGTGCCAGCAGCCAAGCCTGGGTGAGGAAACTGTTTTTT. Translated, it gives CASSQAWVRKLFF.

This clone was observed a single time. This chain links TRBV9 with TRBJ1-6; TRBD1 matches at 11 bases. Trimming took 0 bases from V and 7 from J; bases not matched to a gene: 3. This CDR3 spans 16 amino acids. The germline V gene encodes CDR1 SGDLS and CDR2 YYNGEE. The CDR3 region has the DNA TGTGCCAGCAGCGTAGATCGGACAGGGGGCAATTCACCCCTCCACTTT. Translated: CASSVDRTGGNSPLHF.

The chain has TRBV4-3 and TRBJ2-3; no clear D. Trimming left V 8 bases short and J 2 bases short, with 11 bases between. The CDR3 spans 13 residues. Per germline, CDR1 LGHNA and CDR2 YSLEER. The CDR3 DNA sequence: TGCGCCAGCTCCCAGGCAAACACAGATACGCAGTATTTT. This codes for CASSQANTDTQYF.

The chain combines TRBV15 with TRBJ2-7; the match to TRBD2 covers 11 bases. The CDR3 is made up of 16 amino acids. Germline V gene sequence: CDR1 LNHNV, CDR2 YYDKDF (reference sequence). The V segment lost 3 bases and the J segment 4 bases; nucleotides outside the gene matches: 8. CDR3 sequence reads: CATSSTVAGGMYEQYF. Written as DNA, the CDR3 is TGTGCCACCAGCAGCACAGTAGCGGGGGGGATGTACGAGCAGTACTTC.

The rearrangement links TRBV2 to TRBJ1-1; 7 nucleotides agree with TRBD1. Germline CDR1 is SNHLY and CDR2 is FYNNEI. The J segment lost 4 bases and the V segment lost 6 bases, leaving 8 bases of the junction unmatched. This CDR3 is 14 amino acids long. Written as DNA, the CDR3 is TGTGCCAGCAGGCGATCACAGGGGTTCACTGAAGCTTTCTTT. It translates to CASRRSQGFTEAFF.

This clone was counted once. The genes are TRBV6-2 or TRBV6-3 and TRBJ1-1; D gene unclear. The CDR3 consists of 15 residues. Trimming cost V 6 bases and J 1 base, with 15 bases left between them. Per germline, CDR1 MNHEY and CDR2 SVGEGT. CDR3 DNA sequence: TGTGCCAGCAGACCTACAGTCGAAAAGAACACTGAAGCTTTCTTT. Translating gives CASRPTVEKNTEAFF.

The rearrangement uses TRBV14 and TRBJ2-5, with TRBD1 as a possible D gene (5 bases). CDR1 is SGHDN, CDR2 FVKESK, per germline. V lost 5 bases and J 1 base, leaving 14 bases between the germline ends. This CDR3 contains 15 residues. The CDR3 nucleotides are TGTGCCAGCAGCTCTCGACAGCCCTTCCAAGAGACCCAGTACTTC. Residues: CASSSRQPFQETQYF.

The V gene is TRBV12-5, the J gene TRBJ1-2; 9 nucleotides align to TRBD1. Unmatched junction bases numbered 10, after V lost 3 bases and J lost 8 bases. The CDR3 contains 15 residues. The germline gives CDR1 LGHNT, CDR2 FRNRAP. In nucleotides, the CDR3 is TGTGCTAGTGGTTTTTCCGGGACAGGGAACTCCGGCTACACCTTC. This sequence encodes CASGFSGTGNSGYTF. The variable domain in full, completed from reference TRBV12-5 and TRBJ1-2, reads DARVTQTPRHKVTEMGQEVTMRCQPILGHNTVFWYRQTMMQGLELLAYFRNRAPLDDSGMPKDRFSAEMPDATLATLKIQPSEPRDSAVYFCASGFSGTGNSGYTFGSGTRLTVV.

The chain employs TRBV9 and TRBJ2-2; maybe TRBD2 (6 bases). V shed 0 bases and J shed 0 bases, with 6 bases lying between them. Germline V gene lookup returns CDR1 SGDLS and CDR2 YYNGEE. The CDR3 loop spans 15 amino acids. CDR3 sequence (DNA): TGTGCCAGCAGCGTAGCGGGGGCGAACACCGGGGAGCTGTTTTTT. Translated, it gives CASSVAGANTGELFF. The full variable domain, completed using reference TRBV9 and TRBJ2-2, is DSGVTQTPKHLITATGQRVTLRCSPRSGDLSVYWYQQSLDQGLQFLIQYYNGEERAKGNILERFSAQQFPDLHSELNLSSLELGDSALYFCASSVAGANTGELFFGEGSRLTVL.

This chain connects TRBV2 to TRBJ1-5; a possible D gene is TRBD1 (6 bases). Germline CDR1 and CDR2: SNHLY and FYNNEI. The V and J ends lost 7 bases and 4 bases respectively, with 11 bases between them. The CDR3 loop spans 13 amino acids. The DNA of the CDR3 is TGTGCCAGCACCAGGGACACAAATCAGCCCCAGCATTTT. Translation: CASTRDTNQPQHF. Variable domain in full (rest from reference TRBV2 and TRBJ1-5): EPEVTQTPSHQVTQMGQEVILRCVPISNHLYFYWYRQILGQKVEFLVSFYNNEISEKSEIFDDQFSVERPDGSNFTLKIRSTKLEDSAMYFCASTRDTNQPQHFGDGTRLSIL.

The chain links TRBV30 to TRBJ1-4, with D unclear. Trimming stripped 1 base from V and 0 bases from J, with 12 bases between. CDR1 and CDR2 (germline): GTSNPN, SVGIG (reference sequence). The CDR3 runs to 16 residues. In DNA form, the CDR3 reads TGTGCCTGGAGTGAGGCAGAGGGTTCAACTAATGAAAAACTGTTTTTT. Encoded protein: CAWSEAEGSTNEKLFF.

This chain uses TRBV18 with TRBJ2-5, with D possibly being TRBD2 (5 bases). Deletions cut 3 bases from V and 0 bases from J, with 17 bases between. The CDR3 sequence is 17 residues long. Germline-derived CDR1 and CDR2 are KGHSH and LQKENI. The CDR3 is CASSPPRGDQYQETQYF. Written as DNA, the CDR3 is TGTGCCAGCTCACCTCCCCGGGGAGACCAGTACCAAGAGACCCAGTACTTC. The full variable domain, its missing parts supplied by reference TRBV18 and TRBJ2-5, is NAGVMQNPRHLVRRRGQEARLRCSPMKGHSHVYWYRQLPEEGLKFMVYLQKENIIDESGMPKERFSAEFPKEGPSILRIQQVVRGDSAAYFCASSPPRGDQYQETQYFGPGTRLLVL.

This clone was observed once. The chain links TRBV11-3 to TRBJ2-1, with D maybe TRBD1 (5 bases). The V end lost 1 base, the J end lost 7 bases, and 17 bases lay between the germline ends. Germline CDR1 and CDR2: SGHNT and YENEEA. The CDR3 loop spans 16 amino acids. For the CDR3, the DNA is TGTGCCAGCAGCTTAGGCAGGGCCGATCTTAAGAATGAGCAGTTCTTC. As protein: CASSLGRADLKNEQFF.